A few counts support the clone carrying this T cell receptor beta chain. No antigen is known for it. The data originate from a study of blood T cells in healthy people across ages. With a J-beta primer mix and a sample-barcoded 5' primer, a second PCR ran about 7 to 11 cycles. Each CDR3 protein gets one entry after TCRdb re-called the 5' RACE reads with MiXCR. The table records about 720,000 distinct CDR3 sequences, around a fifth of them present only once. Study findings and constraints: The percentage of naive T cells correlated strongly with TCR beta diversity. Shifts in expanded clonotypes may have been confounded by donor CMV status, which was unknown.

Germline V CDR1 and CDR2: SGHVS, FNYEAQ. Trimming left V 3 bases short and J 2 bases short, with 16 bases between. The CDR3 runs to 16 residues. Every donor provided roughly 10 milliliters of peripheral blood. The chain uses TRBV7-6 and TRBJ1-1; tentatively, D is TRBD1 (6 bases). The sequenced material came from blood. This TCR derives from a man in his sixties or seventies in good health. DNA for the CDR3: TGTGCCAGCAGCTTGGGGCGAGGGGGGGGAAACACTGAAGCTTTCTTT. Amino acids: CASSLGRGGGNTEAFF.